The source of this T cell receptor (beta chain) is a study of blood T cell repertoires in COVID-19. Overall study context: Acute-phase and convalescent COVID-19 samples originated in the United States, Italy and Spain.

This clone turned up a few times. Sequencing was performed with immunoSEQ multiplex PCR; in TCRdb, only in-frame clones are kept and a portion is missing. The sample includes roughly 160,000 clones, roughly four fifths of them seen just once. Germline V gene data show CDR1 as MNHEY and CDR2 as SVGAGI. With 7 bases removed from V and 1 base from J, the gap between germline ends came to 11 bases. The CDR3 has 13 residues. This chain connects TRBV6-5 to TRBJ2-7; tentatively, D is TRBD2 (5 bases). The sequenced sample consisted of PBMCs or T cells enriched from blood (not recorded which). This TCR was recovered from a man in his forties or fifties who had recovered from COVID-19. For the CDR3, the DNA is TGTGCCAGCATGAATACGGGATCCTACGAGCAGTACTTC. This translates into CASMNTGSYEQYF.